One sample yielded the 5 T cell receptor beta chains listed below, sequenced in a study of cytomegalovirus exposure and HLA in healthy donors. This table comes from immunoSEQ multiplex PCR, and its TCRdb copy is limited to in-frame clones, with some not included. The sample has a few hundred thousand clones; 88% are singletons. Sequencing was done on a sample of PBMCs. These receptors all come from a man aged 30 to 45 in good health and CMV-seronegative.

The chain links TRBV4-3 to TRBJ1-2; 7 bases align to TRBD1. Unmatched junction bases numbered 6, after V lost 3 bases and J lost 2 bases. CDR1 is LGHNA, CDR2 YSLEER, per germline. The CDR3 contains 15 residues. CDR3 in DNA: TGCGCCAGCAGCCACTCCGGGACAGTCAACTATGGCTACACCTTC. Protein: CASSHSGTVNYGYTF.

The J gene is TRBJ1-2, the V gene TRBV2, with D uncertain. CDR3 length: 17 amino acids. Per the germline V gene, CDR1 is SNHLY and CDR2 is FYNNEI. Trimming pared 0 bases from V and 0 bases from J, leaving 14 bases between. CDR3 nucleotide sequence: TGTGCCAGCAGTGAAGCGCTTCCGGCGGAAACTAACTATGGCTACACCTTC. It encodes CASSEALPAETNYGYTF.

This chain joins TRBV4-1 and TRBJ1-1; 12 nucleotides line up with TRBD1. Trimming removed 0 bases from V and 7 bases from J; junction bases left unmatched: 3. The CDR3 has 15 amino acids. CDR1 MGHRA and CDR2 YSYEKL come from the germline V gene. The CDR3 is CASSQDGTGGIEAFF. In DNA form, the CDR3 reads TGCGCCAGCAGCCAAGACGGGACAGGGGGCATTGAAGCTTTCTTT.

To note about this clone: This sample also contains other DNA sequences that code for the same CDR3. V usage is TRBV18 and J usage is TRBJ2-5, with TRBD1 matching 9 bases. Trimming took 3 bases from V and 5 from J; bases not matched to a gene: 4. CDR1 and CDR2 (germline): KGHSH, LQKENI. This CDR3 is 14 amino acids long. Here the CDR3 DNA reads TGTGCCAGCTCACCGGGACAGGGTGGGGAGACCCAGTACTTC. This gives the protein CASSPGQGGETQYF.

This chain joins TRBV4-1 and TRBJ1-2; no firm D call. The V end lost 0 bases, the J end lost 2 bases, and 7 bases lay between the germline ends. The CDR3 totals 14 residues. The germline gives CDR1 MGHRA, CDR2 YSYEKL. CDR3 in amino acids: CASSQEVQNYGYTF. CDR3 nucleotides: TGCGCCAGCAGCCAAGAGGTACAGAACTATGGCTACACCTTC.